Described below is a single T cell receptor beta chain sequence and its context. The antigen remains undetermined. This specimen comes from a study of blood T cells in healthy people across ages. Study observations and caveats: Fewer expanded clones and more diversity marked long-lived versus aged donors. While age rose, TCR beta diversity per million T cells dropped in a roughly linear way.

The V gene lost 6 bases and the J gene lost 4 bases, with 12 bases spanning the gap. Germline CDR1 is MNHEY and CDR2 is SVGAGI. The CDR3 length is 13 residues. Primed by a sample-barcoded 5' primer and a J-beta primer mix, a second PCR proceeded for about 7 to 11 cycles. Using its own MiXCR run on the 5' RACE reads, TCRdb lists one record per CDR3 protein. The data hold roughly 2 million distinct CDR3 sequences, with just under 50% observed a single time. All donors came from Russia, were Caucasian and healthy, and spanned ages about 6 to 95. Drawn from each donor were 8.5 to 10 milliliters of peripheral blood.

The sample comprised blood. V gene TRBV6-5 combines with J gene TRBJ1-2; D is possibly TRBD1 (6 bases). This TCR was sampled from a woman in her 40s in good health. The CDR3 spells CASRGGALYGYTF. Written as DNA, the CDR3 is TGTGCCAGCAGAGGGGGGGCCCTCTATGGCTACACCTTC.